The rows below give T cell receptor beta chains drawn from one sample of a study of shared clonotypes between healthy human individuals. Sequencing used immunoSEQ multiplex PCR; TCRdb keeps in-frame clones, though not all of them. This repertoire shows about 1 million clones, 65% to 75% found once; its top ten account for roughly 1.5%. Sequencing was carried out using memory CD4+ T cells sorted from blood. Receptor source: a man younger than 30 in good health. Both conserved end residues are trimmed from each CDR3. Each record gives: V gene, D gene, CDR3 protein. The D gene is left open where the match is weak.

V gene: TRBV5-1
D gene: NA
CDR3 protein: ASSPWDGYGYT

V gene: TRBV2
D gene: NA
CDR3 protein: ASVSEGTDTQY

V gene: TRBV7-2
D gene: NA
CDR3 protein: ASSLQNYNSPLH

V gene: TRBV6-1
D gene: TRBD1
CDR3 protein: ASSAKSGQPNSPLH

V gene: TRBV2
D gene: TRBD1
CDR3 protein: ASRAGQDNQPQH

V gene: TRBV6-6
D gene: TRBD1
CDR3 protein: ASSYTGGSASYT

V gene: TRBV21-1
D gene: NA
CDR3 protein: ATAMTGGGTDTQY

V gene: TRBV18
D gene: NA
CDR3 protein: ASSYGGRSNTEAF

V gene: TRBV10-3
D gene: TRBD1
CDR3 protein: AIKTTGISGNTIY

V gene: TRBV7-6
D gene: NA
CDR3 protein: ASSLKVTGETQY

V gene: TRBV5-1
D gene: TRBD2
CDR3 protein: ASSLIREDEQF

V gene: TRBV6-1
D gene: NA
CDR3 protein: ASSEFGDSGGAF

V gene: TRBV27
D gene: NA
CDR3 protein: APAGRSSGANVLT

V gene: TRBV10-3
D gene: TRBD2
CDR3 protein: AISGRTSGSGEQY

V gene: TRBV30
D gene: NA
CDR3 protein: AWSGPNNSPLH

V gene: TRBV29-1
D gene: NA
CDR3 protein: SVLEGTGGNTIY

V gene: TRBV5-1
D gene: NA
CDR3 protein: ASSLERPSYGYT

V gene: TRBV28
D gene: NA
CDR3 protein: ASSSGSWYEQY

V gene: TRBV7-2
D gene: NA
CDR3 protein: ASSLEQGPYEQY

V gene: TRBV6-1
D gene: NA
CDR3 protein: ASRGQKYNSPLH

V gene: TRBV7-2
D gene: NA
CDR3 protein: ASSPRPGGKGEKLF

V gene: TRBV19
D gene: TRBD2
CDR3 protein: ASSMPPGLPTSGAFAEQY

V gene: TRBV19
D gene: TRBD1
CDR3 protein: ASRNRGRTDTQY

V gene: TRBV10-1
D gene: NA
CDR3 protein: ATRAGRMNTEAF

V gene: TRBV5-4
D gene: TRBD1
CDR3 protein: ASSSGQGTTDTQY

V gene: TRBV11-2
D gene: NA
CDR3 protein: ASSSPRQETQY

V gene: TRBV4-2
D gene: TRBD2
CDR3 protein: ASSQDWGLAGAKQY

V gene: TRBV4-2
D gene: TRBD2
CDR3 protein: ASSQAAVAGGFDEQF

V gene: TRBV5-6
D gene: NA
CDR3 protein: ASSFIQALNYGYT

V gene: TRBV10-1
D gene: NA
CDR3 protein: ASSAAGSTDTQY

V gene: TRBV30
D gene: TRBD1
CDR3 protein: AWRRDRASYEQY

V gene: TRBV7-9
D gene: NA
CDR3 protein: ASSSNALSTGFGYT

V gene: TRBV11-2
D gene: TRBD2
CDR3 protein: ASSHRLAGGIDTQY

V gene: TRBV11-2
D gene: NA
CDR3 protein: ASSSSQGGGETQY

V gene: TRBV12-5
D gene: NA
CDR3 protein: ASGLVRERRRYEQY

V gene: TRBV6-5
D gene: NA
CDR3 protein: ASKQNRVSYNEQF

V gene: TRBV27
D gene: TRBD2
CDR3 protein: ASTPLAGVSYNEQF

V gene: TRBV6-6
D gene: NA
CDR3 protein: ASSPSGGSRDYGYT